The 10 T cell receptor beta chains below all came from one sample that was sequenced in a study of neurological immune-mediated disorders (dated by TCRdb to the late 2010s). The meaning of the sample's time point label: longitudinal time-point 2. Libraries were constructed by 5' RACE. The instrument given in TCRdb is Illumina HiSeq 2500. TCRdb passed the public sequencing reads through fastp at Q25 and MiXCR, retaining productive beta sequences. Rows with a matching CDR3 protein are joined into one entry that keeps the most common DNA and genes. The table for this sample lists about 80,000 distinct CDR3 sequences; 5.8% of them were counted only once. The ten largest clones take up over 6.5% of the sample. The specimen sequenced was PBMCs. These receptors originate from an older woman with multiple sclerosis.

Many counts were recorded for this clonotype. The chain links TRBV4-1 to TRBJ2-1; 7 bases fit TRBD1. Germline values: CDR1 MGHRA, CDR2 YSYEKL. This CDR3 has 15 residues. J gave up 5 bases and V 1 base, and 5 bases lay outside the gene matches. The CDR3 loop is CASSQAGQENNEQFF. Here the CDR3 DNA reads TGCGCCAGCAGCCAAGCAGGACAGGAAAACAATGAGCAGTTCTTC.

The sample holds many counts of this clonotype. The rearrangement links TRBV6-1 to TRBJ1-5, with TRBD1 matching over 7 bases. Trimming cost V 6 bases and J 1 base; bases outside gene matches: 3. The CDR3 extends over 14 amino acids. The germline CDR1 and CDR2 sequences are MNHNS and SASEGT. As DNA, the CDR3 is TGTGCCAGCAGCGAGGACAGGAGCAATCAGCCCCAGCATTTT. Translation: CASSEDRSNQPQHF.

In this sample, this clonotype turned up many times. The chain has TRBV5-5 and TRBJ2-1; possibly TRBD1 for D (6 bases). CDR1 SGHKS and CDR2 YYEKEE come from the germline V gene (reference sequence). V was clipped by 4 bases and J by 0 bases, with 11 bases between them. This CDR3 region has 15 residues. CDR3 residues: CASSLDSSSYNEQFF. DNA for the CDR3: TGTGCCAGCAGCCTGGACAGCAGCTCCTACAATGAGCAGTTCTTC.

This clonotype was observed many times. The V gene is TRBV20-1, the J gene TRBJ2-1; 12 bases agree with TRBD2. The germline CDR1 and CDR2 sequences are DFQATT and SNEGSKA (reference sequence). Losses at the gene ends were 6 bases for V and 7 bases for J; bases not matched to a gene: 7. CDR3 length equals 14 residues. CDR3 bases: TGCAGTGCGAGACTAGCGGGGGTGATGAATGAGCAGTTCTTC. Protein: CSARLAGVMNEQFF.

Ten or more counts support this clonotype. CDR3 sequence: CASSRLGQKDNYGYTF. The CDR3 region has the DNA TGTGCCAGCAGCCGGCTTGGGCAGAAAGATAACTATGGCTACACCTTC. The chain links TRBV3-1 to TRBJ1-2; D not certain. The CDR3 is 16 residues long. Germline CDR1 reads LGHDT; CDR2 reads YNNKEL (reference sequence). V dropped 4 bases and J dropped 1 base, with 16 bases sitting between them.

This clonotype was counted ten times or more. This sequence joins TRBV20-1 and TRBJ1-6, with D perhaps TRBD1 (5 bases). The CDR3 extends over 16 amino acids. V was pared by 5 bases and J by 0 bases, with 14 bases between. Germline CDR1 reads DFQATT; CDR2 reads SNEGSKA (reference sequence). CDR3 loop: CSARLGGSSYNSPLHF. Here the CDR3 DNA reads TGCAGTGCTCGACTGGGGGGGAGCTCCTATAATTCACCCCTCCACTTT.

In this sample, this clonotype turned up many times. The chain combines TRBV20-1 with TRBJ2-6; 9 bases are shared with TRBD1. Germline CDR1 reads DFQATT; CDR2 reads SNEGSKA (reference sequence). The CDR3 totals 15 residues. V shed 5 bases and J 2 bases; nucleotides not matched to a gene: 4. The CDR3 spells CSASRDRAGANVLTF. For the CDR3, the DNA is TGCAGTGCTTCTAGGGACAGGGCTGGGGCCAACGTCCTGACTTTC.

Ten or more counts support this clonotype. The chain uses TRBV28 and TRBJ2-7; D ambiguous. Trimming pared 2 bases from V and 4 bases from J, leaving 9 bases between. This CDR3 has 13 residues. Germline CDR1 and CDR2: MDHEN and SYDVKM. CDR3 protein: CASSLPPGYEQYF. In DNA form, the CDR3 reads TGTGCCAGCAGTTTACCCCCTGGGTACGAGCAGTACTTC.

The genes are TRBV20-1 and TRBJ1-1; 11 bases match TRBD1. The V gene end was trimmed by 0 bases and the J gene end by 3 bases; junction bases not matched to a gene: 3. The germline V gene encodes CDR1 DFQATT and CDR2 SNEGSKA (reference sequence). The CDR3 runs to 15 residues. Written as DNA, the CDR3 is TGCAGTGCTAGAGATACGGGACAGGGGGACACTGAAGCTTTCTTT. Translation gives CSARDTGQGDTEAFF.

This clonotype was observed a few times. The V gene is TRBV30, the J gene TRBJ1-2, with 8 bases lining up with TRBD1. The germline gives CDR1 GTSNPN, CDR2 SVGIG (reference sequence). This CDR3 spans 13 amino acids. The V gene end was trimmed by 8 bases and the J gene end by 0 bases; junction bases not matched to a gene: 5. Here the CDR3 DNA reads TGTGCCGTCCGGGACAGGACTAACTATGGCTACACCTTC. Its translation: CAVRDRTNYGYTF.